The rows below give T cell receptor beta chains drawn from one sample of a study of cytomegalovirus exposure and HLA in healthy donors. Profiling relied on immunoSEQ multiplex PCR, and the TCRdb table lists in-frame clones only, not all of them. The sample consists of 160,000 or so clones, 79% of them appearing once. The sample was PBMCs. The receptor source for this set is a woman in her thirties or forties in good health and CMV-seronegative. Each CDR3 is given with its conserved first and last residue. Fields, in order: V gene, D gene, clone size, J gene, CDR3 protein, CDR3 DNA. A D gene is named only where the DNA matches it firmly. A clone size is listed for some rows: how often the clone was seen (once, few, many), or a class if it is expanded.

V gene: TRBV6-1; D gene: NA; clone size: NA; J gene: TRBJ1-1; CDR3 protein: CASREGNTEAFF; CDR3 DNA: TGTGCCAGCAGGGAGGGGAACACTGAAGCTTTCTTT
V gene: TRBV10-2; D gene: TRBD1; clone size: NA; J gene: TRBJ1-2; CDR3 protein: CASSDYRGDGYTF; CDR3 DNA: TGCGCCAGCAGTGACTACAGGGGAGATGGCTACACCTTC
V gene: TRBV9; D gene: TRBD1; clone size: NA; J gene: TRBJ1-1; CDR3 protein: CASSVDGQGSEAFF; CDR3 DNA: TGTGCCAGCAGCGTAGATGGACAGGGATCTGAAGCTTTCTTT
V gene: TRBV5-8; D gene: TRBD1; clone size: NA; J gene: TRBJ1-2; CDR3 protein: CASRPTGGYGYTF; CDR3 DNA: TGTGCCAGCCGACCGACAGGGGGCTATGGCTACACCTTC
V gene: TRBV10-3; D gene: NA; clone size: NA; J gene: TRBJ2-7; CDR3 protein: CAISDDAPVRGRGEQYF; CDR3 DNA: TGTGCCATCAGTGACGACGCCCCGGTCAGGGGACGGGGCGAGCAGTACTTC
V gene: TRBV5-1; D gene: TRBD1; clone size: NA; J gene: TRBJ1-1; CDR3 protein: CASSRDRGQGGTEAFF; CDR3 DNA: TGCGCCAGCAGCCGGGACAGGGGGCAAGGGGGCACTGAAGCTTTCTTT
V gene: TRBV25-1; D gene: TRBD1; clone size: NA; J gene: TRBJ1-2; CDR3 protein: CASSEPKQGADYGYTF; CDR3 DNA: TGTGCCAGCAGTGAACCAAAACAGGGGGCTGACTATGGCTACACCTTC
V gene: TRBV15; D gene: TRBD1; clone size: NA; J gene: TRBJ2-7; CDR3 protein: CATSKTGSFKYEQYF; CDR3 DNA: TGTGCCACCAGCAAGACAGGGTCATTCAAATACGAGCAGTACTTC
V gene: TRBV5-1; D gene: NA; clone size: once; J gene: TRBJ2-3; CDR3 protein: CASSLADTQYF; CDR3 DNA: TGCGCCAGCAGCTTGGCTGATACGCAGTATTTT
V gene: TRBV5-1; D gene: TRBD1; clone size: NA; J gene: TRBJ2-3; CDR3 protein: CASKLGGDSTDTQYF; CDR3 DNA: TGCGCCAGCAAGTTAGGGGGCGATAGCACAGATACGCAGTATTTT
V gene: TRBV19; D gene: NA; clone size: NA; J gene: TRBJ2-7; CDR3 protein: CASSITGSYEQYF; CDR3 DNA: TGTGCCAGTAGTATCACGGGCTCCTACGAGCAGTACTTC
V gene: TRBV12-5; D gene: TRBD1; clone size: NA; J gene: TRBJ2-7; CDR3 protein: CASGLPGGIRSYEQYF; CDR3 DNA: TGTGCTAGTGGATTACCAGGGGGCATAAGGTCCTACGAGCAGTACTTC
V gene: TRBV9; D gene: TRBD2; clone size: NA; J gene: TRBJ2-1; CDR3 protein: CASSVAQREINEQFF; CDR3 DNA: TGTGCCAGCAGCGTAGCCCAGCGGGAGATAAATGAGCAGTTCTTC
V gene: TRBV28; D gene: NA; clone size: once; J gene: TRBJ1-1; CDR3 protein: CASSLNSIREAFF; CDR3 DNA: TGTGCCAGCAGTTTAAATTCGATCCGGGAAGCTTTCTTT
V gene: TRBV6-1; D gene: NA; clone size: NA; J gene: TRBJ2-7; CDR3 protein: CASTRSSGSYEQYF; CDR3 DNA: TGTGCCAGCACCAGGTCGAGTGGCTCCTACGAGCAGTACTTC
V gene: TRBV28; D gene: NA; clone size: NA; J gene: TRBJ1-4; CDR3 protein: CASSPHDRNEKLFF; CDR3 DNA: TGTGCCAGCAGTCCACACGACAGGAATGAAAAACTGTTTTTT
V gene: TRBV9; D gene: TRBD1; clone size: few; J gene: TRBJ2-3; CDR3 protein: CASSGGTGKADTQYF; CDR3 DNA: TGTGCCAGCAGCGGAGGGACAGGGAAAGCAGATACGCAGTATTTT
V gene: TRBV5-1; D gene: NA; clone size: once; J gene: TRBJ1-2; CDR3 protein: CASTLSVGGSNYGYTF; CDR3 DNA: TGCGCCAGCACCCTATCGGTCGGGGGGAGTAACTATGGCTACACCTTC
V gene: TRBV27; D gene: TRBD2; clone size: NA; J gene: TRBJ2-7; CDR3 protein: CASSFRTSGGRSYEQYF; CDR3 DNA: TGTGCCAGCAGTTTTAGGACTAGCGGGGGGCGGAGCTACGAGCAGTACTTC
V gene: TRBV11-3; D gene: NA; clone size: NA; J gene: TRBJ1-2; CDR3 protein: CASSSQGRYGYTF; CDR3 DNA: TGTGCCAGCAGCTCACAGGGTCGCTATGGCTACACCTTC
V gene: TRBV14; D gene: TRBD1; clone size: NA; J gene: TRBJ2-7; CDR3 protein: CASSRRGLHEQYF; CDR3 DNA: TGTGCCAGCAGCCGCAGGGGGCTCCACGAGCAGTACTTC
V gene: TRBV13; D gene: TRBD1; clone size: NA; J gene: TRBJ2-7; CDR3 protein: CASSREQGYEQYF; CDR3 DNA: TGTGCCAGCAGCCGAGAACAGGGGTACGAGCAGTACTTC
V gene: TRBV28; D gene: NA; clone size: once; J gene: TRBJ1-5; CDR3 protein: CASSFRGAQGNQPQHF; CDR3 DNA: TGTGCCAGCAGTTTTCGAGGAGCACAGGGCAATCAGCCCCAGCATTTT
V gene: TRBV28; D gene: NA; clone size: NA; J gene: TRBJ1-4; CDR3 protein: CASTLGANEKLFF; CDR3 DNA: TGTGCCAGCACATTAGGGGCTAATGAAAAACTGTTTTTT
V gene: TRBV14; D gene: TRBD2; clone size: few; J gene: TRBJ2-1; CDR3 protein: CASSQVRTTSGNPYYNEQFF; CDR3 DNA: TGTGCCAGCAGCCAAGTCCGCACTACTAGCGGGAACCCCTACTACAATGAGCAGTTCTTC
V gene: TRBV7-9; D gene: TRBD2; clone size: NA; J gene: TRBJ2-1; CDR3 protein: CASRIAGGDYNEQFF; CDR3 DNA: TGTGCCAGCAGGATAGCGGGGGGGGACTACAATGAGCAGTTCTTC
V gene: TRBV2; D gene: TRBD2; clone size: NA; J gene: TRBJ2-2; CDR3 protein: CASKEREVAGELFF; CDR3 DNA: TGTGCCAGCAAGGAGCGGGAGGTCGCCGGGGAGCTGTTTTTT
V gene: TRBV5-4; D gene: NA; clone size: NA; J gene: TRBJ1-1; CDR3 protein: CASSLRQTNTEAFF; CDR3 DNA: TGTGCCAGCAGCCTCCGACAGACGAACACTGAAGCTTTCTTT
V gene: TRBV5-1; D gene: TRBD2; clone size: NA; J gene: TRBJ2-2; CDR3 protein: CASSSELAGRNTGELFF; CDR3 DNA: TGCGCCAGCAGCTCTGAACTAGCGGGAAGGAACACCGGGGAGCTGTTTTTT
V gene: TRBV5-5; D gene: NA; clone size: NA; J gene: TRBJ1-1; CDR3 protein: CASSLVRGMNTEAFF; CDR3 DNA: TGTGCCAGCAGCTTGGTACGGGGGATGAACACTGAAGCTTTCTTT
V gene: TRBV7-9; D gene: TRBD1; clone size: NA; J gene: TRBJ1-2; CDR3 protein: CASSSLGGQGDGYTF; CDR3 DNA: TGTGCCAGCAGCTCACTCGGGGGACAGGGAGATGGCTACACCTTC
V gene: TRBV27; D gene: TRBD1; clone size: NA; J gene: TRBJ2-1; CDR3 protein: CASSFGDSYNEQFF; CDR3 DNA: TGTGCCAGCAGTTTCGGGGACAGCTACAATGAGCAGTTCTTC
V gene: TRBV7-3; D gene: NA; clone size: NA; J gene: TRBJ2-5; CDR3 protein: CASSLSSLGGPKETQYF; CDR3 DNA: TGTGCCAGCAGCTTATCGAGTCTAGGAGGTCCCAAAGAGACCCAGTACTTC
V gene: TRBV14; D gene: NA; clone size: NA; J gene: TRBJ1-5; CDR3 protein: CASSRGTPNQPQHF; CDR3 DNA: TGTGCCAGCAGCCGCGGGACCCCCAATCAGCCCCAGCATTTT
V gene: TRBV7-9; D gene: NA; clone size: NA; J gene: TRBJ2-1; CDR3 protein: CANWGRNNEQFF; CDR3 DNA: TGTGCCAACTGGGGCAGAAACAATGAGCAGTTCTTC
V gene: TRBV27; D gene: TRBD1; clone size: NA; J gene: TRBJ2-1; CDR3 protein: CASRRGQEQREQFF; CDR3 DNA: TGTGCCAGCAGGCGCGGACAGGAGCAAAGGGAGCAGTTCTTC
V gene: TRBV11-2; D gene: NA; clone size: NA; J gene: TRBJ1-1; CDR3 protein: CASSLGEGFRGFF; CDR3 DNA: TGTGCCAGCAGCTTGGGGGAGGGATTCCGTGGGTTCTTT
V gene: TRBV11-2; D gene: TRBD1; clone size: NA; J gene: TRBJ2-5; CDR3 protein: CASSFTLDRSDETQYF; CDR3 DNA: TGTGCCAGCAGCTTTACACTGGACAGGAGCGACGAGACCCAGTACTTC
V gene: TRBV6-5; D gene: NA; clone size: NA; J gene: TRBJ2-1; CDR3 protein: CASSRGLDEQFF; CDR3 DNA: TGTGCCAGCAGCCGGGGATTAGATGAGCAGTTCTTC
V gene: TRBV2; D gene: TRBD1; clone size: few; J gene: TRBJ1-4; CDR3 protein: CASSERATGTNEKLFF; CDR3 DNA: TGTGCCAGCAGTGAACGAGCGACAGGGACTAATGAAAAACTGTTTTTT
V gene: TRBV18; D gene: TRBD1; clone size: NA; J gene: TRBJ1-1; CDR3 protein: CASSPGTENTEAFF; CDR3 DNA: TGTGCCAGCTCACCGGGGACAGAAAACACTGAAGCTTTCTTT
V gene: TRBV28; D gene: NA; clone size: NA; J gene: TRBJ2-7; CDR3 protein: CASSFGPLSSYEQYF; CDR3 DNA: TGTGCCAGCAGTTTTGGGCCGTTGAGCTCCTACGAGCAGTACTTC
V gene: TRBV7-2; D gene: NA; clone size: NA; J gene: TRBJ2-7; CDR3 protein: CASSLELGVTYEQYF; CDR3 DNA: TGTGCCAGCAGCTTGGAGTTGGGAGTCACCTACGAGCAGTACTTC
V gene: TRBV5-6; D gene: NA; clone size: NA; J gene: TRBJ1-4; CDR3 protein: CASSLGPGLATNEKLFF; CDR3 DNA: TGTGCCAGCAGCTTGGGTCCAGGGCTCGCAACTAATGAAAAACTGTTTTTT
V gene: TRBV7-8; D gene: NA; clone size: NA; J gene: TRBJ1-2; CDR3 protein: CASSLGGFGYTF; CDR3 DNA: TGTGCCAGCAGCTTAGGAGGGTTTGGCTACACCTTC
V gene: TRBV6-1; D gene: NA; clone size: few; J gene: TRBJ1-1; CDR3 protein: CASTRRGWGNTEAFF; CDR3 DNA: TGTGCCAGCACCCGAAGAGGGTGGGGAAACACTGAAGCTTTCTTT
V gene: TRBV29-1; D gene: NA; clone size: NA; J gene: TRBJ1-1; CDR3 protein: CSGGRSEAFF; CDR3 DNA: TGCAGCGGGGGGAGGAGTGAAGCTTTCTTT
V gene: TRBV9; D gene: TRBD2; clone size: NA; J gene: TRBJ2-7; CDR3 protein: CASSVGDGRGLYEQYF; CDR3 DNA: TGTGCCAGCAGCGTAGGGGACGGGAGGGGTCTCTACGAGCAGTACTTC
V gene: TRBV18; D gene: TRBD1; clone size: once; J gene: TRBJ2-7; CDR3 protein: CASSPPTGGLGYEQYF; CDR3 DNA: TGTGCCAGCTCACCACCGACAGGGGGCTTAGGGTACGAGCAGTACTTC
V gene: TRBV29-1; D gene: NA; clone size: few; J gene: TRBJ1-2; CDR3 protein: CSGGGRGDGYTF; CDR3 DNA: TGCAGCGGGGGGGGCAGGGGAGATGGCTACACCTTC
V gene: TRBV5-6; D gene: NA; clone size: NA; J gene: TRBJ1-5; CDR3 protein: CASSLKQINQPQHF; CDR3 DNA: TGTGCCAGCAGCTTGAAACAGATCAATCAGCCCCAGCATTTT
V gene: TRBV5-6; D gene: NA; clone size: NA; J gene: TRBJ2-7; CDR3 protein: CASSSEVVLEQYF; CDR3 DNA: TGTGCCAGCAGCTCCGAAGTTGTCCTCGAGCAGTACTTC
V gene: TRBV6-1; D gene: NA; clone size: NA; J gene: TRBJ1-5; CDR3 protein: CASSERGWGGNQPQHF; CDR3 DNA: TGTGCCAGCAGTGAAAGGGGGTGGGGGGGGAATCAGCCCCAGCATTTT
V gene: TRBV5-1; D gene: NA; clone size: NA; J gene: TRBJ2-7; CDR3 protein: CASSLAGGREQYF; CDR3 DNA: TGCGCCAGCAGCTTGGCCGGGGGGCGCGAGCAGTACTTC
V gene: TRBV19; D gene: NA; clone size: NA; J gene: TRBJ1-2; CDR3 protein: CASSINKQGLRGYTF; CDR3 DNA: TGTGCCAGTAGTATCAATAAACAGGGATTGCGAGGCTACACCTTC
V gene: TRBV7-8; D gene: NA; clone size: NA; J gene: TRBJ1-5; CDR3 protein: CASSVYGTINQPQHF; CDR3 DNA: TGTGCCAGCAGCGTGTACGGGACAATTAATCAGCCCCAGCATTTT
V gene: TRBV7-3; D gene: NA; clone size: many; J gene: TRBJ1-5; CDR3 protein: CASSLTVGVQALPDSYSNQPQHF; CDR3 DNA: TGTGCCAGCAGCTTAACGGTTGGGGTGCAGGCCCTACCGGACTCTTATAGCAATCAGCCCCAGCATTTT
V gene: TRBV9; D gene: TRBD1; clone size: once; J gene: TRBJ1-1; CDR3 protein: CASSPWTGSTEAFF; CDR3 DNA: TGTGCCAGCAGCCCATGGACAGGGTCCACTGAAGCTTTCTTT
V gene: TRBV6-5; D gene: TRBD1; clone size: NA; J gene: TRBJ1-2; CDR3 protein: CASSYWGQDNYGYTF; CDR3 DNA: TGTGCCAGCAGTTACTGGGGACAGGACAACTATGGCTACACCTTC